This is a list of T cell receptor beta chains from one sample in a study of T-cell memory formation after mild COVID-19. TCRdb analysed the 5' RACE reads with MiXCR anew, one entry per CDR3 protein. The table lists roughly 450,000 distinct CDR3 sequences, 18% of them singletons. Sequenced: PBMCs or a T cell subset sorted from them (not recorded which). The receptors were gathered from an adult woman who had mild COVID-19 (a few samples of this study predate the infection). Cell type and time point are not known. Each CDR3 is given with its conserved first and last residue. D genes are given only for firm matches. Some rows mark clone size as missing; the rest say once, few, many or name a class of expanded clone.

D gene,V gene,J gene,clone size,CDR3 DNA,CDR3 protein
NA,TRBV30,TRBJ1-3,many,TGTGCCTGGAAAGTGCAGGCTTATGGAAACACCATATATTTT,CAWKVQAYGNTIYF
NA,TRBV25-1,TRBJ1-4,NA,TGTGCCAGCAGTGACTTCGCAGGGGATGAAAAACTGTTTTTT,CASSDFAGDEKLFF
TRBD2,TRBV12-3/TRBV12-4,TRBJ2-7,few,TGTGCCAGCAGGGCAGAACGGGGGGGGGCCTCCTACGAGCAGTACTTC,CASRAERGGASYEQYF
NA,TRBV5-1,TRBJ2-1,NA,TGCGCCAGCAGCTCGGAGGCAGGGAACAATGAGCAGTTCTTC,CASSSEAGNNEQFF
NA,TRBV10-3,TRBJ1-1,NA,TGTGCCATCAGTGAGTCCCCTAGCAGAGTCGATTTTGAAGCTTTCTTT,CAISESPSRVDFEAFF
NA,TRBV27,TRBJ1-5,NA,TGTGCCAGCAGTTTCAGCCGGCCCCAGCATTTT,CASSFSRPQHF
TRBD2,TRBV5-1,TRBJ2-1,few,TGCGCCAGCAGCCGGGACTACTCCTACAATGAGCAGTTCTTC,CASSRDYSYNEQFF
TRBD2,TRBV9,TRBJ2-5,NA,TGTGCCAGCAGCGTCGGACTAGCGACGGAGGGAGAGACCCAGTACTTC,CASSVGLATEGETQYF
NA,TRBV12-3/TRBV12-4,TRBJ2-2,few,TGTGCCAGCAGTCTCTCCAGGGTAGCGCCCGGGGAGCTGTTTTTT,CASSLSRVAPGELFF
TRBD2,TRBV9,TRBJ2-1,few,TGTGCCAGCAGCCCTAGCGGGGGGCCCTACAATGAGCAGTTCTTC,CASSPSGGPYNEQFF
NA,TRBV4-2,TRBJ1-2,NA,TGTGCCAGCAGCCAAGACGGACAGACCTTAAAGAACTATGGCTACACCTTC,CASSQDGQTLKNYGYTF